The TCR beta chain under discussion was sequenced for a study of OX40 agonist ivuxolimab in advanced cancers. CDR1 is SGDLS and CDR2 is YYNGEE in the germline V gene. Trimming pared 4 bases from V and 0 bases from J, leaving 10 bases between. The CDR3 is 15 residues long. This clone showed up just once. Sequencing was performed with immunoSEQ multiplex PCR; in TCRdb, only in-frame clones are kept and a portion is missing. The sample has about 93,000 clones, 85% to 95% seen once. The chain is built from TRBV9 and TRBJ2-2; D ambiguous. The sample in question was CD4+ or CD8+ T cells sorted from blood, obtained in a trial of the OX40 agonist ivuxolimab. This TCR came from an adult with an advanced solid tumor such as melanoma, head and neck, liver or kidney cancer. CDR3 in amino acids: CASSPYPPNTGELFF. The CDR3 DNA reads TGTGCCAGCAGCCCTTACCCACCGAACACCGGGGAGCTGTTTTTT.